The 12 T cell receptor beta chains given below trace back to one sample, sequenced in a study of blood T cells in healthy people across ages. Alongside a J-beta primer mix, a sample-barcoded 5' primer served in a second PCR lasting roughly 7 to 12 cycles. TCRdb re-analysed the 5' RACE reads in MiXCR, keeping a single row per CDR3 protein. Counted here are more than 650,000 distinct CDR3 sequences, about 53% occurring once; the ten biggest clones make up roughly 37%. The source material was blood. The receptors stem from an elderly man in good health.

This clonotype was observed a few times. V and J are TRBV20-1 and TRBJ1-6; 7 bases agree with TRBD1. The V gene end was trimmed by 5 bases and the J gene end by 10 bases; junction bases not matched to a gene: 11. This CDR3 comprises 14 residues. In germline, CDR1 is DFQATT, CDR2 SNEGSKA (reference sequence). CDR3 sequence (DNA): TGCAGTGCTGCCCGACAGGGAACGGAGTCACCCCTCCACTTT. Residues: CSAARQGTESPLHF.

This chain uses TRBV3-1 with TRBJ1-2; D gene unclear. The germline V gene encodes CDR1 LGHDT and CDR2 YNNKEL (reference sequence). This CDR3 has 12 residues. V was cut by 4 bases and J by 2 bases, with 5 bases left in between. The chain's CDR3 is CASSPANYGYTF. The CDR3 region has the DNA TGTGCCAGCAGCCCGGCCAACTATGGCTACACCTTC.

V gene TRBV5-1 combines with J gene TRBJ1-5, with 9 bases fitting TRBD1. V lost 8 bases and J lost 0; bases outside the gene matches: 6. This CDR3 has 15 residues. Germline CDR1 is SGHRS and CDR2 is YFSETQ. The CDR3, as DNA: TGCGCCAGTAAACAGGGGGCGGATAGCAATCAGCCCCAGCATTTT. It encodes CASKQGADSNQPQHF.

The table lists this clonotype with a few counts. The chain is built from TRBV29-1 and TRBJ2-1, with D perhaps TRBD1 (6 bases). The CDR3 sequence is 11 residues long. The V gene's germline CDR1 is SQVTM and CDR2 ANQGSEA. V dropped 5 bases and J dropped 7 bases, with 9 bases sitting between them. The CDR3, as DNA: TGCAGCGTTCTCAGGGGTAATGAGCAGTTCTTC. Protein: CSVLRGNEQFF.

The chain has TRBV7-3 and TRBJ2-7; D perhaps matches TRBD2 (6 bases). CDR1 is SGHTA and CDR2 is FQGTGA in the germline V gene. The CDR3 is 16 residues long. V was trimmed by 9 bases and J by 7 bases, leaving 28 bases between them. This chain's CDR3 is CASNVGSLSSYNEQYF. As DNA, the CDR3 is TGTGCCAGTAATGTCGGGAGCCTAAGCTCCTACAATGAGCAGTACTTC.

The chain recombines TRBV7-9 with TRBJ2-5; the D is unclear. The assigned J gene may be wrong: the sequence end matches TRBJ2-7 better. CDR1 SEHNR and CDR2 FQNEAQ come from the germline V gene (reference sequence). CDR3 length: 14 residues. CDR3 sequence reads: CASSFGRSSYEQYF. The CDR3 DNA reads as TGTGCCAGCAGCTTCGGCCGCAGCTCCTACGAGCAGTACTTC.

This chain links TRBV20-1 with TRBJ1-5; no clear D gene. Trimming stripped 1 base from V and 0 bases from J, with 7 bases between. The CDR3 spans 14 residues. Germline loops: CDR1 DFQATT, CDR2 SNEGSKA (reference sequence). CDR3 loop: CSARGFDSNQPQHF. CDR3 coding DNA: TGCAGTGCTAGAGGGTTCGATAGCAATCAGCCCCAGCATTTT.

V and J are TRBV5-1 and TRBJ2-1; TRBD2 matches 8 bases. In germline, CDR1 is SGHRS, CDR2 YFSETQ. With 7 bases clipped from V and 11 bases from J, the junction kept 17 bases outside the gene matches. There are 15 residues in the CDR3. CDR3 nucleotides: TGCGCCAGCGCCCCGGAAGGGACTAGTTCCCATAAGCAGTTCTTC. Its translation is CASAPEGTSSHKQFF.

The V gene is TRBV9, the J gene TRBJ2-3; D is unresolved. The CDR3 runs 15 residues. Germline V gene data show CDR1 as SGDLS and CDR2 as YYNGEE. Trimming cost V 3 bases and J 0 bases, with 11 bases left between them. DNA for the CDR3: TGTGCCAGCAGCGCACGACCTATTAGCACAGATACGCAGTATTTT. Translating it yields CASSARPISTDTQYF.

This clonotype was observed once. CDR3 coding DNA: TGTGCCAGCAGCTTAGCGCTGACGAATCCCTCCTACGAGCAGTACTTC. Its translation is CASSLALTNPSYEQYF. This chain uses TRBV7-9 with TRBJ2-7, with D uncertain. V dropped 0 bases and J dropped 0 bases, with 12 bases sitting between them. CDR3 length: 16 amino acids. The V gene's germline CDR1 is SEHNR and CDR2 FQNEAQ (reference sequence).

The V gene is TRBV5-1, the J gene TRBJ2-2, with D uncertain. The germline V gene encodes CDR1 SGHRS and CDR2 YFSETQ. The germline V and J ends were trimmed by 6 bases and 6 bases, with 12 bases remaining between them. CDR3 length equals 13 residues. This chain's CDR3 is CASNLVGSGELFF. The CDR3 nucleotides are TGCGCCAGCAACCTGGTTGGTTCCGGGGAGCTGTTTTTT.

The genes are TRBV7-9 and TRBJ2-7; either TRBD1 or TRBD2 may fit D (5 bases each). V dropped 5 bases and J dropped 7 bases, with 21 bases sitting between them. The germline V gene has CDR1 SEHNR and CDR2 FQNEAQ (reference sequence). The CDR3 has 15 residues. The CDR3 nucleotides are TGTGCCAGCAGCGCAGCCCTCGGGACGACACAGGAGCAGTACTTC. Encoded protein: CASSAALGTTQEQYF.